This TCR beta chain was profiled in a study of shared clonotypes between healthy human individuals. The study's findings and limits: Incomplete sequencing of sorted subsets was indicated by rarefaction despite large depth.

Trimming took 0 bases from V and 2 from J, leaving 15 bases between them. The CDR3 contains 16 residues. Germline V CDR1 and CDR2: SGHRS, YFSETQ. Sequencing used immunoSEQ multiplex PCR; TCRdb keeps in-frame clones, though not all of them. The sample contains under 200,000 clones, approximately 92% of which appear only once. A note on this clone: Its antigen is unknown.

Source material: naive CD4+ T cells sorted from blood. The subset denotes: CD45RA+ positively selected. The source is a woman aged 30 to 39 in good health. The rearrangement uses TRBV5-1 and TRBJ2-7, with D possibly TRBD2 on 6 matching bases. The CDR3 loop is CASSLGYRDFTYEQYF. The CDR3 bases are TGCGCCAGCAGCTTGGGGTACCGGGACTTTACCTACGAGCAGTACTTC.